This is a list of T cell receptor beta chains from one sample in a study of T cell clonotyping in hematopoietic cell transplantation. Data came from immunoSEQ multiplex PCR; TCRdb stores just in-frame clones and leaves some out. The data hold more than 40,000 clones, with roughly 96% observed a single time. Sequenced input: peripheral blood mononuclear cells. The source of these receptors is a man aged 25 to 40 in good health. Some clones in this sample may be carry-over from other donors' samples. CDR3s include the opening cysteine and the closing phenylalanine or tryptophan. Each record gives: clone size, J gene, D gene, V gene, CDR3 DNA, CDR3 protein. A D gene is named only where the DNA matches it firmly. The listing skips clone size in some rows; elsewhere it reads once, few, many or a size class.

NA,TRBJ1-2,NA,TRBV7-9,TGTGCCAGCAGCCCCGGGGGAGCGGGAAACTATGGCTACACCTTC,CASSPGGAGNYGYTF
NA,TRBJ1-4,NA,TRBV30,TGTGCCTGGAGTGAACCCCCCGGAGGGTTTGAAAAACTGTTTTTT,CAWSEPPGGFEKLFF
NA,TRBJ2-5,TRBD1,TRBV9,TGTGCCAGCAGCACCAAAGAGGGCCAGGGGGCTGGAGAGACCCAGTACTTC,CASSTKEGQGAGETQYF
NA,TRBJ2-1,NA,TRBV9,TGTGCCAGCAGCGTAGGGGGAGGCAGCTCCTACAATGAGCAGTTCTTC,CASSVGGGSSYNEQFF
NA,TRBJ2-4,TRBD2,TRBV6-6,TGTGCGGCGGGGGGACTAGCCAAAAACATTCAGTACTTC,CAAGGLAKNIQYF
NA,TRBJ2-3,TRBD2,TRBV14,TGTGCCAGCAGCCAAGAAGAGGGTCTAGCGGGGGCACAAAGCACAGATACGCAGTATTTT,CASSQEEGLAGAQSTDTQYF
once,TRBJ2-1,NA,TRBV6-5,TGTGCCAGCAGTTACGGGACCCACTTTTGGCATGAGCAGTTCTTC,CASSYGTHFWHEQFF
few,TRBJ1-1,NA,TRBV19,TGTGCCACCCACCTGAGGGCGTCTGCTGAAGCTTTCTTT,CATHLRASAEAFF
NA,TRBJ2-5,NA,TRBV5-4,TGTGCCAGCAGCTTGGAATTGGGACGGCCGGAGACCCAGTACTTC,CASSLELGRPETQYF
NA,TRBJ1-3,NA,TRBV5-6,TGTGCCAGCAGCTTGGGAGGAAACACCATATATTTT,CASSLGGNTIYF
NA,TRBJ2-5,NA,TRBV7-2,TGTGCCAGCAGCCCACCCCCCTTCCGGGAGACCCAGTACTTC,CASSPPPFRETQYF
NA,TRBJ2-3,TRBD2,TRBV30,TGTGCCTGGAGAGGGGGAAGCGGGAGGTTTCCAGATACGCAGTATTTT,CAWRGGSGRFPDTQYF
NA,TRBJ1-5,NA,TRBV11-2,TGTGCCAGCAGCTTCGAGGAGGGTCAGCCCCAGCATTTT,CASSFEEGQPQHF
NA,TRBJ1-1,NA,TRBV6-5,TGTGCCAGCAGTTACTCGATGAACACTGAAGCTTTCTTT,CASSYSMNTEAFF
NA,TRBJ2-1,NA,TRBV11-2,TGTGCCAGCAGCTTAGATCGAGGCGGGTGGTACCCATTCTTC,CASSLDRGGWYPFF
once,TRBJ2-5,NA,TRBV9,TGTGCCAGCAGCGTATTAGGGGGGCAAGAGACCCAGTACTTC,CASSVLGGQETQYF
NA,TRBJ2-3,TRBD1,TRBV6-5,TGTGCCAGCAGCCCTGGACAGGGGGCCACAGATACGCAGTATTTT,CASSPGQGATDTQYF
once,TRBJ1-5,NA,TRBV7-8,TGTGCCAGCAGCCTGACACGGAGCAATCAGCCCCAGCATTTT,CASSLTRSNQPQHF
NA,TRBJ1-1,TRBD1,TRBV28,TGTGCCAGCAGTTTCAGGGGGCTCTATCAGACGAACACTGAAGCTTTCTTT,CASSFRGLYQTNTEAFF
once,TRBJ1-5,NA,TRBV5-4,TGTGCCAGCAGCTTGGGGACCAAAGGTCAGCCCCAGCATTTT,CASSLGTKGQPQHF
NA,TRBJ2-7,TRBD2,TRBV5-1,TGCGCCAGCAGCTTGGCCGCTAGCGGGGATGAGGAGCAGTACTTC,CASSLAASGDEEQYF
NA,TRBJ2-3,TRBD2,TRBV7-3,TGTGCCAGCAGCTTCCACGCACTAGCGGGAGCAGATACGCAGTATTTT,CASSFHALAGADTQYF
few,TRBJ2-5,TRBD1,TRBV14,TGTGCCAGCAGCCAAGGTGTGGGACAGGCTCCGACCCAGTACTTC,CASSQGVGQAPTQYF
NA,TRBJ2-3,TRBD2,TRBV7-3,TGTGCCAGCAGCCCGGGGACTACCTTGAGCACAGATACGCAGTATTTT,CASSPGTTLSTDTQYF
NA,TRBJ2-7,NA,TRBV6-5,TGTGCCGCAAGGGGGTATGGTCGGAACGAGCAGTACTTC,CAARGYGRNEQYF
NA,TRBJ2-7,TRBD2,TRBV6-5,TGTGCCAGCAGTTACTCCGGGGAGGGATCCCACGAGCAGTACTTC,CASSYSGEGSHEQYF
NA,TRBJ2-7,NA,TRBV7-3,TGTGCCAGCAGCTTAAACGTCGGGACCGGATGGGAGCAGTACTTC,CASSLNVGTGWEQYF
NA,TRBJ1-4,NA,TRBV25-1,TGTGCCAGCAGTGAGGTCCCCCCAGGGGCTAATGAAAAACTGTTTTTT,CASSEVPPGANEKLFF
NA,TRBJ2-7,NA,TRBV28,TGTGCCAGCAGTTTCTGGCAGGGAGGCTACGAGCAGTACTTC,CASSFWQGGYEQYF
NA,TRBJ1-1,NA,TRBV19,TGTGCCAGTAGTCCTTACGGACAGTACTTCACGTCTTTCTTT,CASSPYGQYFTSFF
NA,TRBJ1-6,NA,TRBV6-5,TGTGCCAGCAGGCAGGCCAATTCACCCCTCCACTTT,CASRQANSPLHF
NA,TRBJ1-2,NA,TRBV19,TGTGCCAGTAACCTCGACGCGGCAGGGGCGATATATGGCTACACCTTC,CASNLDAAGAIYGYTF
NA,TRBJ1-1,TRBD1,TRBV6-5,TGTGCCAGCAGTTATGGGACAGAGGGCACTGAAGCTTTCTTT,CASSYGTEGTEAFF
NA,TRBJ2-7,NA,TRBV7-2,TGTGCCAGCAGGCCCCCCCCCGGGACTGGGGAGCAGTACTTC,CASRPPPGTGEQYF
NA,TRBJ1-1,TRBD1,TRBV19,TGTGCCAGTAGTATAGATGGACAGGGCACTGAAGCTTTCTTT,CASSIDGQGTEAFF
NA,TRBJ1-1,TRBD1,TRBV25-1,TGTGCCAGCAGTCTAACAGGGGGCGGGAACACTGAAGCTTTCTTT,CASSLTGGGNTEAFF
NA,TRBJ1-2,TRBD1,TRBV30,TGTGCCTGGAGTGCGGGACAGCCAGACCTCTATGGCTACACCTTC,CAWSAGQPDLYGYTF
NA,TRBJ2-7,NA,TRBV20-1,TGCAGTGCTAAGGAGGTCTACGAGCAGTACTTC,CSAKEVYEQYF
NA,TRBJ2-5,NA,TRBV13,TGTGCCAGCAGCTTGGAGCGAGGCCAAGAGACCCAGTACTTC,CASSLERGQETQYF
NA,TRBJ1-2,TRBD1,TRBV4-1,TGCGCCAGCAGCCCCGGACAGGGAACTTATGGCTACACCTTC,CASSPGQGTYGYTF
NA,TRBJ2-3,NA,TRBV29-1,TGCAGCGTTGTTTGGGGAGGTGTAAGGACAGATACGCAGTATTTT,CSVVWGGVRTDTQYF
NA,TRBJ2-3,NA,TRBV9,TGTGCCAGCAGCGCGGCGCGGGGTGGAGCAGATACGCAGTATTTT,CASSAARGGADTQYF
NA,TRBJ2-7,TRBD1,TRBV19,TGTGCCAGTAGGATGGGACAGGCCTACGAGCAGTACTTC,CASRMGQAYEQYF
NA,TRBJ2-7,TRBD2,TRBV11-3,TGTGCCAGCAGCGACCTTCTAGCGGGTTACGAGCAGTACTTC,CASSDLLAGYEQYF
NA,TRBJ1-1,NA,TRBV18,TGTGCCAGCTCACCACGGACTGATAGCACTGAAGCTTTCTTT,CASSPRTDSTEAFF
NA,TRBJ1-2,TRBD1,TRBV7-9,TGTGCCAGCAGCAAACAGGGGGCTGACGGCTACACCTTC,CASSKQGADGYTF
NA,TRBJ2-7,NA,TRBV6-5,TGTGCCAGCAGTTACGTCATCCAGAGCGAGCAGTACTTC,CASSYVIQSEQYF
NA,TRBJ1-4,TRBD1,TRBV14,TGTGCCAGCAGGCTTAGACAGGGGCAAGATAAGGGGTCGGAAAAACTGTTTTTT,CASRLRQGQDKGSEKLFF
NA,TRBJ1-2,NA,TRBV6-5,TGTGCCAGCAGTTACAACACGGGCTATGGCTACACCTTC,CASSYNTGYGYTF
NA,TRBJ1-4,NA,TRBV7-2,TGTGCCAGCAGCACGTCCAAATTCTCCAATGAAAAACTGTTTTTT,CASSTSKFSNEKLFF
NA,TRBJ2-5,NA,TRBV25-1,TGTGCCAGCAGTACCCAAGCAGGGGCCTTAGAGACCCAGTACTTC,CASSTQAGALETQYF
NA,TRBJ1-5,NA,TRBV4-1,TGCGCCAGCGAAGGGGAGTATAGCAATCAGCCCCAGCATTTT,CASEGEYSNQPQHF
NA,TRBJ1-5,NA,TRBV2,TGTGCCAGCAGTGTCTCAGGGTCCCAGCCCCAGCATTTT,CASSVSGSQPQHF
NA,TRBJ2-7,TRBD2,TRBV28,TGTGCCAGCCTGGGGAGACTAGCGGGCTCCTACGAGCAGTACTTC,CASLGRLAGSYEQYF
NA,TRBJ1-5,TRBD1,TRBV7-8,TGTGCCAGCAGCTTCGACAGGGGTTTGGGCAATCAGCCCCAGCATTTT,CASSFDRGLGNQPQHF